This TCR beta chain comes out of a study of T cell responses to AZD1222 COVID-19 vaccine. Study-wide points: Across spike, vaccine-associated CD4 TCRs were found, dominant at 160-218 and 743-854. There were mostly white British donors and more females than males, and clonal diversity was possibly underestimated.

This CDR3 spans 18 amino acids. CDR1 ENHRY and CDR2 SYGVKD come from the germline V gene. Trimming cost V 2 bases and J 0 bases; bases outside gene matches: 8. The method was immunoSEQ multiplex PCR; TCRdb's version includes in-frame clones alone and lacks a portion of them. The sample has over 150,000 clones, about 91% seen once. This clone was counted a single time. Its antigen is not identified. The TCR originated in an adult in good health. The chain recombines TRBV10-3 with TRBJ2-7; 12 bases are a match to TRBD2. This specimen was peripheral blood, taken on day 0 of MenACWY control vaccination. The CDR3 spells CAISESGLAGSSSYEQYF. CDR3 nucleotides: TGTGCCATCAGTGAGAGTGGACTAGCGGGATCCAGCTCCTACGAGCAGTACTTC.